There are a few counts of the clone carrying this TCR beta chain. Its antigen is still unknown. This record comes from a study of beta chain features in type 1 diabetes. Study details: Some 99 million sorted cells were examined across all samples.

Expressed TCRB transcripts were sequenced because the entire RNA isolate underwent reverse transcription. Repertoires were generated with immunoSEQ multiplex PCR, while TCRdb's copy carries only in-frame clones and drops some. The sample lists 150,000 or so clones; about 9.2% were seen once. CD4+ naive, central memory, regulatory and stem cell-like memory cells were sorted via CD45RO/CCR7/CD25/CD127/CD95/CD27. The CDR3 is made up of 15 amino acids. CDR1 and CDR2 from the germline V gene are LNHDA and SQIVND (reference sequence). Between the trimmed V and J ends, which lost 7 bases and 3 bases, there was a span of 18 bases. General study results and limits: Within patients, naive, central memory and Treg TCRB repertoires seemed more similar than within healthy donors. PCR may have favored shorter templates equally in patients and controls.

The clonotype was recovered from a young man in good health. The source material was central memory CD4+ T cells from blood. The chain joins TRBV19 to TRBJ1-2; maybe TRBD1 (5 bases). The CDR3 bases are TGTGCCAGTAATCAGGGCCCCTCCCAACACTATGGCTACACCTTC. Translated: CASNQGPSQHYGYTF.